In its sample, the clone carrying this T cell receptor beta chain was seen once. Its antigen is as yet unknown. V was clipped by 3 bases and J by 4 bases, with 6 bases between them. Germline V CDR1 and CDR2: SEHNR, FQNEAQ (reference sequence). The CDR3 totals 13 residues. This sample was taken from a study of graft-versus-host responses after intestinal transplantation. Overall study context: Those transplanted obtained multivisceral, liver-intestinal, or isolated intestinal grafts. Regarding the study as a whole: Subjects displaying graft-donor T cell macrochimerism possessed elevated graft-versus-host to host-versus-graft clonal ratios inside allografts. Some GvH clones appeared in ileal mucosa or blood before recipient bone marrow. After transplant, early declines in HvG clones were associated with peak levels of circulating GvH clones.

Some clones are missing from TCRdb's copy, which holds only in-frame ones; the method was immunoSEQ multiplex PCR. Altogether about 45,000 clones are present, roughly nine tenths being singletons, with the ten largest covering about 4.6%. The V call is TRBV7-9, the J call TRBJ1-4; D uncertain. This sequence originates from a human patient who received an intestinal transplant, so some T cells may come from the graft donor. Sample: PBMCs, taken 524 days after transplant. The CDR3 DNA follows: TGTGCCAGCAGCTTCTACGGTAATGAAAAACTGTTTTTT. This translates into CASSFYGNEKLFF.